Detailed here is one T cell receptor (beta chain). Indicated time point: cycle 4 day 1 (C4D1), after more than five weeks of nivolumab. Relapse after autologous stem cell transplantation occurred in every patient, and brentuximab vedotin exposure varied. With magnetic negative selection, CD4+ T cells were purified from PBMCs that had been thawed. This record belongs to a study of PD-1 blockade in classical Hodgkin lymphoma. The method was immunoSEQ multiplex PCR; TCRdb's version includes in-frame clones alone and lacks a portion of them. The sample has about 6,400 clones, around 86% seen once. Germline lookup yields CDR1 SGHKS and CDR2 YYEKEE (reference sequence). The CDR3 has 15 residues. V lost 5 bases to trimming and J lost 9 bases, with 21 bases between them.

The clonotype was recovered from a human donor with classical Hodgkin lymphoma. The sequencing here drew on CD4+ T cells from blood, taken before the fourth cycle of nivolumab. V and J are TRBV5-5 and TRBJ2-1; D might be TRBD1 (6 bases). In DNA, the CDR3 is TGTGCCAGCAGTCCCAACCGGGGACATAGGCTTGAGCAGTTCTTC. This sequence encodes CASSPNRGHRLEQFF. The full variable domain, with the rest looked up from reference TRBV5-5 and TRBJ2-1, is DAGVTQSPTHLIKTRGQQVTLRCSPISGHKSVSWYQQVLGQGPQFIFQYYEKEERGRGNFPDRFSARQFPNYSSELNVNALLLGDSALYLCASSPNRGHRLEQFFGPGTRLTVL.